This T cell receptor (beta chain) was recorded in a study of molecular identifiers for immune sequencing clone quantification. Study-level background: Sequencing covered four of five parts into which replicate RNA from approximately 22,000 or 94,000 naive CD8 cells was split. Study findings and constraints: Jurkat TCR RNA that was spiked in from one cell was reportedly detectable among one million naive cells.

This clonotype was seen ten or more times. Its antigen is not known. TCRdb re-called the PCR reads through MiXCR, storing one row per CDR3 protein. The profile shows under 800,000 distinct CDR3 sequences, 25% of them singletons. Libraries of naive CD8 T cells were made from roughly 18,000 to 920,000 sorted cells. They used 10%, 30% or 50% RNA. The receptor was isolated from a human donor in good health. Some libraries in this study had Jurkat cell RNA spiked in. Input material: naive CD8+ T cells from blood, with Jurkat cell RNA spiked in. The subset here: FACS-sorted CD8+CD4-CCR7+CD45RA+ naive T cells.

The CDR3 spells CASSQDWSRGSEQYF. CDR3 DNA: TGTGCCAGCAGCCAAGATTGGTCCCGGGGCTCGGAGCAGTACTTC. The chain combines TRBV3-1 with TRBJ2-7; D may match TRBD1 or TRBD2 (5 bases each). The V gene lost 0 bases and the J gene lost 7 bases, with 16 bases spanning the gap. The CDR3 spans 15 residues. Germline values: CDR1 LGHDT, CDR2 YNNKEL (reference sequence).